The next 22 T cell receptor beta chains were all read from a single sample in a study of STAT5B mutations in CD4+ large granular lymphocyte leukemia. This table comes from immunoSEQ multiplex PCR, and its TCRdb copy is limited to in-frame clones, with some not included. The sample yields about 20,000 clones, 78% seen once. Sequenced: CD4+ T cells from blood buffy coats. The receptor source for this set is a human donor in good health.

The chain recombines TRBV28 with TRBJ1-1; 9 nucleotides agree with TRBD1. CDR1 is MDHEN and CDR2 is SYDVKM in the germline V gene. This CDR3 contains 14 residues. V gave up 4 bases and J gave up 5 bases; unmatched junction bases: 5. The CDR3 reads CASSSAGQGTEAFF. The CDR3 nucleotides are TGTGCCAGCAGTTCTGCGGGACAGGGAACTGAAGCTTTCTTT.

J is TRBJ2-7 and V is TRBV5-5; possible D gene TRBD2, 6 bases. Trimming stripped 4 bases from V and 5 bases from J, with 19 bases between. The length of the CDR3 is 15 residues. Per the germline V gene, CDR1 is SGHKS and CDR2 is YYEKEE (reference sequence). CDR3 sequence reads: CASSGGLPPTHEQYF. The DNA of the CDR3 is TGTGCCAGCAGCGGGGGACTCCCACCAACCCACGAGCAGTACTTC. Supplemented by reference TRBV5-5 and TRBJ2-7, the full variable domain reads DAGVTQSPTHLIKTRGQQVTLRCSPISGHKSVSWYQQVLGQGPQFIFQYYEKEERGRGNFPDRFSARQFPNYSSELNVNALLLGDSALYLCASSGGLPPTHEQYFGPGTRLTVT.

This clone was seen more than once but under ten times. This rearrangement joins TRBV7-8 to TRBJ1-3; D may be TRBD1 (5 bases). There are 16 residues in the CDR3. From germline, CDR1 is SGHVS and CDR2 FQNEAQ. V was cut by 2 bases and J by 0 bases, with 11 bases left in between. The CDR3 nucleotides read TGTGCCAGCAGCTTAAGGGCAGGGACCTCTGGAAACACCATATATTTT. This sequence encodes CASSLRAGTSGNTIYF. Full variable domain (rest looked up from reference TRBV7-8 and TRBJ1-3): GAGVSQSPRYKVAKRGQDVALRCDPISGHVSLFWYQQALGQGPEFLTYFQNEAQLDKSGLPSDRFFAERPEGSVSTLKIQRTQQEDSAVYLCASSLRAGTSGNTIYFGEGSWLTVV.

The genes are TRBV4-1 and TRBJ2-7, with 9 nucleotides matching TRBD1. The CDR3 covers 17 residues. Germline V gene sequence: CDR1 MGHRA, CDR2 YSYEKL. The trim removed 4 bases at V and 0 bases at J, leaving 10 bases unmatched. CDR3 nucleotides: TGCGCCAGCAGCCGGGACGTACAGGGGGCGGGCTCCTACGAGCAGTACTTC. Its protein is CASSRDVQGAGSYEQYF.

V and J are TRBV7-2 and TRBJ2-7; 9 bases align to TRBD2. The germline V gene encodes CDR1 SGHTA and CDR2 FQGNSA. J lost 3 bases, V lost 5 bases, and 8 bases had no gene match. The CDR3 loop spans 15 amino acids. The CDR3, as DNA: TGTGCCAGCAGCCTCCTGGGTAGCGGGAGCTACGAGCAGTACTTC. Translation gives CASSLLGSGSYEQYF.

This clone was seen once. This rearrangement joins TRBV7-2 to TRBJ2-7, with D perhaps TRBD2 (7 bases). Germline V gene lookup returns CDR1 SGHTA and CDR2 FQGNSA. The CDR3 extends over 14 amino acids. The germline V and J ends were trimmed by 6 bases and 5 bases, with 17 bases remaining between them. This CDR3 reads CASRRGGTFDEQYF. The CDR3 DNA reads TGTGCCAGCAGGAGGGGGGGGACGTTCGACGAGCAGTACTTC.

The V gene is TRBV5-6, the J gene TRBJ1-2, with a tentative D call TRBD1 (5 bases). The germline V gene encodes CDR1 SGHDT and CDR2 YYEEEE. This CDR3 is 14 amino acids long. Trimming pared 0 bases from V and 4 bases from J, leaving 10 bases between. In DNA form, the CDR3 reads TGTGCCAGCAGCTTGGCCGGGACGTTCTATGGCTACACCTTC. It yields the protein CASSLAGTFYGYTF.

The V call is TRBV10-1, the J call TRBJ2-3; 12 bases match TRBD2. This CDR3 has 18 residues. V lost 10 bases to trimming and J lost 0 bases; unmatched junction nucleotides: 14. Looked up from germline, CDR1 is WNHNN and CDR2 is SYGVQD (reference sequence). Here the CDR3 reads CANGTSGQYRGSTDTQYF. The DNA of the CDR3 is TGCGCCAACGGGACTAGCGGGCAATACCGGGGTAGCACAGATACGCAGTATTTT.

The CDR3 here is CASSSTGGQANEKLFF. CDR3 DNA sequence: TGCGCCAGCAGCTCCACAGGGGGCCAAGCTAATGAAAAACTGTTTTTT. The rearrangement links TRBV5-1 to TRBJ1-4; 9 bases fit TRBD1. Unmatched junction bases numbered 6, after V lost 3 bases and J lost 3 bases. Germline-derived CDR1 and CDR2 are SGHRS and YFSETQ. The CDR3 loop spans 16 amino acids.

This clone was seen just once. The chain links TRBV10-3 to TRBJ2-7; 8 bases line up with TRBD1. The CDR3 sequence is 12 residues long. Trimming cost V 4 bases and J 4 bases; bases outside gene matches: 0. Germline CDR1 is ENHRY and CDR2 is SYGVKD. CDR3 loop: CAISGTGYEQYF. As DNA, the CDR3 is TGTGCCATCAGTGGGACAGGGTACGAGCAGTACTTC.

The genes are TRBV14 and TRBJ2-1; the match to TRBD2 covers 8 bases. Per the germline V gene, CDR1 is SGHDN and CDR2 is FVKESK. The junction had 12 bases not matched to a gene; V was cut back by 4 bases and J by 7 bases. The CDR3 has 16 residues. CDR3: CASSRSSGKTTNEQFF. The CDR3 nucleotides are TGTGCCAGCAGCCGGAGTAGCGGGAAAACAACTAATGAGCAGTTCTTC. The whole variable domain, remainder taken from reference TRBV14 and TRBJ2-1, is EAGVTQFPSHSVIEKGQTVTLRCDPISGHDNLYWYRRVMGKEIKFLLHFVKESKQDESGMPNNRFLAERTGGTYSTLKVQPAELEDSGVYFCASSRSSGKTTNEQFFGPGTRLTVL.

The sample holds one count of this clone. V gene TRBV7-9 combines with J gene TRBJ1-6, with 7 bases fitting TRBD1. The CDR3 runs to 16 residues. Germline V CDR1 and CDR2: SEHNR, FQNEAQ (reference sequence). V dropped 0 bases and J dropped 6; count of bases not matched to a gene: 5. The CDR3 DNA sequence: TGTGCCAGCAGCTTAGCGCCTACAGGGGTTAATTCACCCCTCCACTTT. Translated: CASSLAPTGVNSPLHF.

In this sample, this clone turned up a few times. The J gene is TRBJ1-2, the V gene TRBV2; D remains ambiguous. Per the germline V gene, CDR1 is SNHLY and CDR2 is FYNNEI. The CDR3 is made up of 15 amino acids. Between the trimmed V and J ends, which lost 5 bases and 0 bases, there was a span of 13 bases. DNA of the CDR3: TGTGCCAGCAGTAAGACAAAACAGACTAACTATGGCTACACCTTC. It encodes CASSKTKQTNYGYTF.

The chain has TRBV5-8 and TRBJ1-4, with TRBD1 matching over 9 bases. Unmatched junction bases numbered 7, after V lost 5 bases and J lost 5 bases. Germline values: CDR1 SGHTS, CDR2 YDEGEE. CDR3 length: 15 amino acids. The CDR3 here is CASSRTGTGNEKLFF. CDR3 sequence (DNA): TGTGCCAGCAGTCGTACCGGGACAGGGAATGAAAAACTGTTTTTT. Combining the CDR3 with reference TRBV5-8 and TRBJ1-4 gives the whole variable domain EAGVTQSPTHLIKTRGQQATLRCSPISGHTSVYWYQQALGLGLQFLLWYDEGEERNRGNFPPRFSGRQFPNYSSELNVNALELEDSALYLCASSRTGTGNEKLFFGSGTQLSVL.

This clone was observed a handful of times. The chain joins TRBV28 to TRBJ2-7; no firm D call. V dropped 6 bases and J dropped 1 base, with 19 bases sitting between them. This CDR3 is built from 16 residues. From germline, CDR1 is MDHEN and CDR2 SYDVKM. For the CDR3, the DNA is TGTGCCAGCAGCCCTATTGGCTACACACCGTCCTACGAGCAGTACTTC. Amino acid sequence: CASSPIGYTPSYEQYF.

The rearrangement links TRBV7-3 to TRBJ2-5; possibly TRBD1 or TRBD2 for D (7 bases each). The CDR3 contains 15 residues. Germline lookup yields CDR1 SGHTA and CDR2 FQGTGA. Trimming left V 2 bases short and J 5 bases short, with 15 bases between. DNA of the CDR3: TGTGCCAGCAGCTTACAGGGGGGGAGTGGGGAGACCCAGTACTTC. It translates to CASSLQGGSGETQYF. The whole variable domain, filled in from reference TRBV7-3 and TRBJ2-5, reads GAGVSQTPSNKVTEKGKYVELRCDPISGHTALYWYRQSLGQGPEFLIYFQGTGAADDSGLPNDRFFAVRPEGSVSTLKIQRTERGDSAVYLCASSLQGGSGETQYFGPGTRLLVL.

In its sample, this clone was seen a few times. The V call is TRBV7-9, the J call TRBJ2-7, with a possible D match to TRBD2 (6 bases). V was cut by 0 bases and J by 5 bases, with 11 bases left in between. CDR3 length equals 14 residues. The germline CDR1 and CDR2 sequences are SEHNR and FQNEAQ (reference sequence). The CDR3 coding sequence is TGTGCCAGCAGCTTAGCGCGGGGATCTAACGAGCAGTACTTC. Translation: CASSLARGSNEQYF.

The gene calls are TRBV14 and TRBJ2-7; D possibly matches TRBD1 or TRBD2 (5 bases each). This CDR3 contains 16 residues. V was pared by 6 bases and J by 0 bases, with 18 bases between. Germline lookup yields CDR1 SGHDN and CDR2 FVKESK. The CDR3 here is CASSPLAGQSSYEQYF. CDR3 DNA sequence: TGTGCCAGCAGTCCCCTAGCAGGGCAGAGCTCCTACGAGCAGTACTTC.

V usage is TRBV18 and J usage is TRBJ2-3, with 8 bases fitting TRBD1. Unmatched junction bases numbered 10, after V lost 5 bases and J lost 3 bases. The CDR3 is 16 amino acids. Germline V gives CDR1 KGHSH, CDR2 LQKENI. Here the CDR3 DNA reads TGTGCCAGCTCAAAGGCAGGGGGCAAATGGACAGATACGCAGTATTTT. It codes for CASSKAGGKWTDTQYF.

This clone was found a few times. The V call is TRBV7-9, the J call TRBJ1-2; 10 positions match TRBD1. Trimming cost V 4 bases and J 4 bases; bases outside gene matches: 3. CDR3 length: 14 residues. Germline V gene lookup returns CDR1 SEHNR and CDR2 FQNEAQ (reference sequence). CDR3 region: CASSSRDRGYGYTF. CDR3 sequence (DNA): TGTGCCAGCAGCTCCCGGGACAGGGGCTATGGCTACACCTTC.

This sequence joins TRBV7-2 and TRBJ2-1; D perhaps matches TRBD2 (5 bases). CDR1 is SGHTA and CDR2 is FQGNSA in the germline V gene. The CDR3 is 14 residues long. Trimming removed 6 bases from V and 5 bases from J, with 14 bases in between. In DNA form, the CDR3 reads TGTGCCAGCAGTCCAAGGACTCGGGACAATGAGCAGTTCTTC. Amino acids: CASSPRTRDNEQFF.

The rearrangement joins TRBV28 to TRBJ2-5; maybe TRBD1 (5 bases). Germline CDR1 MDHEN, CDR2 SYDVKM. Trimming removed 4 bases at V and 5 bases at J, with 17 bases between. The CDR3 sequence is 15 residues long. The CDR3 DNA follows: TGTGCCAGCAGTTCACGACGGACAAGTGGGGAGACCCAGTACTTC. Translated: CASSSRRTSGETQYF.